These 2 T cell receptor beta chains share one sample of origin, sequenced in a study of blood T cell repertoires in COVID-19. Libraries were prepared by immunoSEQ multiplex PCR; TCRdb keeps only in-frame clonotypes and omits some of them. The data hold some 51,000 clones, with roughly nine tenths observed a single time. The sample comprised peripheral blood. Receptor source: a man aged 40-50 years with acute or convalescent COVID-19.

The chain couples TRBV29-1 to TRBJ2-5, with 7 bases identical to TRBD2. Germline values: CDR1 SQVTM, CDR2 ANQGSEA. The ends lost 0 bases at V and 6 bases at J; junction bases unmatched: 4. The CDR3 is 13 amino acids. The CDR3 loop is CSVEESGRKTQYF. CDR3 DNA: TGCAGCGTTGAAGAATCCGGGAGGAAGACCCAGTACTTC.

The chain uses TRBV6-2 or TRBV6-3 and TRBJ2-7, with 10 bases that match TRBD2. Losses at the gene ends were 2 bases for V and 2 bases for J; bases not matched to a gene: 9. The CDR3 runs to 17 residues. The germline gives CDR1 MNHEY, CDR2 SVGEGT. DNA for the CDR3: TGTGCCAGCAGTTACCCCCCAACTAGCGGGGTTACCTACGAGCAGTACTTC. Amino acid sequence: CASSYPPTSGVTYEQYF.